These T cell receptor beta chains were read from a single sample in a study of cytomegalovirus exposure and HLA in healthy donors. Assay: immunoSEQ multiplex PCR; the TCRdb copy retains only in-frame clones and omits some. The table shows around 130,000 clones, with roughly four fifths occurring only once. Material: PBMCs. The source is a male donor in good health and CMV-seropositive. Both conserved end residues are part of each CDR3. The order of the fields is CDR3 length, J gene, V gene, clone size, D gene, CDR3 protein, CDR3 DNA. D genes are given only for firm matches. The size of a clone is reported for some rows only, either as once, few or many, or as a class for expanded clones.

cdr3_length: 19; j_call: TRBJ2-1; v_call: TRBV28; clone_size: once; d_call: TRBD2; cdr3_aa: CASSLRRRDTSGSGNEQFF; cdr3_nt: TGTGCCAGCAGTTTACGAAGAAGGGATACTAGCGGGAGTGGCAATGAGCAGTTCTTC
cdr3_length: 16; j_call: TRBJ1-4; v_call: TRBV14; clone_size: .; d_call: TRBD1; cdr3_aa: CASSQRDRGGGEKLFF; cdr3_nt: TGTGCCAGCAGCCAACGCGACAGGGGAGGAGGAGAAAAACTGTTTTTT
cdr3_length: 15; j_call: TRBJ2-3; v_call: TRBV7-2; clone_size: .; d_call: TRBD2; cdr3_aa: CASSLAGGLPDTQYF; cdr3_nt: TGTGCCAGCAGCTTAGCGGGAGGGTTGCCAGATACGCAGTATTTT
cdr3_length: 16; j_call: TRBJ2-3; v_call: TRBV18; clone_size: .; d_call: TRBD1; cdr3_aa: CASSPPGQGLTDTQYF; cdr3_nt: TGTGCCAGCTCACCACCGGGACAGGGATTAACAGATACGCAGTATTTT
cdr3_length: 12; j_call: TRBJ2-1; v_call: TRBV6-1; clone_size: once; d_call: TRBD1; cdr3_aa: CASSRTGDEQFF; cdr3_nt: TGTGCCAGCAGCCGGACAGGGGATGAGCAGTTCTTC
cdr3_length: 17; j_call: TRBJ2-3; v_call: TRBV6-1; clone_size: .; d_call: .; cdr3_aa: CASSEPIGGASTDTQYF; cdr3_nt: TGTGCCAGCAGTGAGCCGATTGGCGGAGCTAGCACAGATACGCAGTATTTT
cdr3_length: 17; j_call: TRBJ2-7; v_call: TRBV5-4; clone_size: .; d_call: TRBD2; cdr3_aa: CASSPGLAGAPPDEQYF; cdr3_nt: TGTGCCAGCAGCCCCGGACTAGCGGGAGCACCTCCCGACGAGCAGTACTTC
cdr3_length: 18; j_call: TRBJ2-3; v_call: TRBV7-2; clone_size: .; d_call: TRBD2; cdr3_aa: CASSFGGPGRSLHGTQYF; cdr3_nt: TGTGCCAGCAGCTTCGGCGGGCCCGGGAGGTCCTTACACGGTACGCAGTATTTT
cdr3_length: 11; j_call: TRBJ1-1; v_call: TRBV19; clone_size: .; d_call: .; cdr3_aa: CASSSYTEAFF; cdr3_nt: TGTGCCAGTAGTTCCTACACTGAAGCTTTCTTT
cdr3_length: 15; j_call: TRBJ2-7; v_call: TRBV19; clone_size: .; d_call: TRBD2; cdr3_aa: CASSRGDLFSYEQYF; cdr3_nt: TGTGCCAGTAGTCGGGGGGATTTATTCTCCTACGAGCAGTACTTC
cdr3_length: 15; j_call: TRBJ1-5; v_call: TRBV7-2; clone_size: .; d_call: .; cdr3_aa: CASSEGGSSNQPQHF; cdr3_nt: TGTGCCAGCAGCGAAGGGGGTAGCAGCAATCAGCCCCAGCATTTT
cdr3_length: 13; j_call: TRBJ2-5; v_call: TRBV7-9; clone_size: once; d_call: .; cdr3_aa: CASSTQGRETQYF; cdr3_nt: TGTGCCAGCAGCACCCAGGGAAGGGAGACCCAGTACTTC
cdr3_length: 16; j_call: TRBJ2-1; v_call: TRBV7-6; clone_size: .; d_call: TRBD2; cdr3_aa: CASSYKRESAYNEQFF; cdr3_nt: TGTGCCAGCAGCTATAAGCGGGAATCCGCCTACAATGAGCAGTTCTTC
cdr3_length: 15; j_call: TRBJ2-7; v_call: TRBV9; clone_size: few; d_call: TRBD2; cdr3_aa: CASSVGTSGFYEQYF; cdr3_nt: TGTGCCAGCAGCGTCGGGACTAGCGGATTCTACGAGCAGTACTTC
cdr3_length: 15; j_call: TRBJ1-1; v_call: TRBV19; clone_size: .; d_call: .; cdr3_aa: CASSIDNTWNTEAFF; cdr3_nt: TGTGCCAGTAGTATAGATAACACGTGGAACACTGAAGCTTTCTTT
cdr3_length: 14; j_call: TRBJ1-5; v_call: TRBV19; clone_size: few; d_call: TRBD1; cdr3_aa: CASSSGGDNQPQHF; cdr3_nt: TGTGCCAGTAGTTCAGGGGGCGATAATCAGCCCCAGCATTTT
cdr3_length: 14; j_call: TRBJ1-2; v_call: TRBV9; clone_size: .; d_call: TRBD1; cdr3_aa: CASSVDRTGMGYTF; cdr3_nt: TGTGCCAGCAGCGTAGACAGGACAGGGATGGGCTACACCTTC
cdr3_length: 13; j_call: TRBJ1-5; v_call: TRBV28; clone_size: .; d_call: .; cdr3_aa: CASSLYRDQPQHF; cdr3_nt: TGTGCCAGCAGTTTATACAGAGATCAGCCCCAGCATTTT
cdr3_length: 14; j_call: TRBJ1-5; v_call: TRBV4-3; clone_size: .; d_call: .; cdr3_aa: CASSQVGGDQPQHF; cdr3_nt: TGCGCCAGCAGCCAAGTGGGAGGGGATCAGCCCCAGCATTTT
cdr3_length: 16; j_call: TRBJ2-5; v_call: TRBV18; clone_size: .; d_call: .; cdr3_aa: CASSPQPAGLQETQYF; cdr3_nt: TGTGCCAGCTCACCTCAGCCAGCGGGTCTCCAAGAGACCCAGTACTTC
cdr3_length: 14; j_call: TRBJ2-1; v_call: TRBV4-3; clone_size: .; d_call: .; cdr3_aa: CASSQELAYNEQFF; cdr3_nt: TGCGCCAGCAGCCAAGAACTAGCCTACAATGAGCAGTTCTTC
cdr3_length: 16; j_call: TRBJ1-5; v_call: TRBV27; clone_size: .; d_call: TRBD1; cdr3_aa: CASSKGTGEAYQPQHF; cdr3_nt: TGTGCCAGCAGCAAAGGGACAGGAGAAGCTTATCAGCCCCAGCATTTT
cdr3_length: 13; j_call: TRBJ2-1; v_call: TRBV6-4; clone_size: .; d_call: TRBD2; cdr3_aa: CASSDKRESEQFF; cdr3_nt: TGTGCCAGCAGTGACAAGCGGGAGTCTGAGCAGTTCTTC
cdr3_length: 14; j_call: TRBJ2-5; v_call: TRBV19; clone_size: once; d_call: .; cdr3_aa: CASSRLATQETQYF; cdr3_nt: TGTGCCAGTAGTCGCCTAGCGACCCAAGAGACCCAGTACTTC
cdr3_length: 16; j_call: TRBJ2-7; v_call: TRBV29-1; clone_size: .; d_call: TRBD2; cdr3_aa: CSVEPTLAGGLYKQYF; cdr3_nt: TGCAGCGTTGAGCCCACCCTAGCGGGGGGGCTCTACAAGCAGTACTTC
cdr3_length: 15; j_call: TRBJ1-4; v_call: TRBV28; clone_size: .; d_call: .; cdr3_aa: CASSIPGATNEKLFF; cdr3_nt: TGTGCCAGCAGTATTCCAGGGGCAACTAATGAAAAACTGTTTTTT
cdr3_length: 18; j_call: TRBJ2-3; v_call: TRBV15; clone_size: .; d_call: TRBD2; cdr3_aa: CATSRGLAGVYSTDTQYF; cdr3_nt: TGTGCCACCAGCAGAGGTCTAGCGGGAGTCTATTCGACAGATACGCAGTATTTT
cdr3_length: 17; j_call: TRBJ2-1; v_call: TRBV5-4; clone_size: .; d_call: TRBD2; cdr3_aa: CASSFGWGTSGINEQFF; cdr3_nt: TGTGCCAGCAGCTTCGGGTGGGGGACTAGCGGGATCAATGAGCAGTTCTTC
cdr3_length: 16; j_call: TRBJ1-3; v_call: TRBV7-2; clone_size: .; d_call: .; cdr3_aa: CASSLGGVGDGNTIYF; cdr3_nt: TGTGCCAGCAGCTTAGGGGGGGTCGGGGATGGAAACACCATATATTTT
cdr3_length: 14; j_call: TRBJ2-3; v_call: TRBV30; clone_size: few; d_call: TRBD2; cdr3_aa: CAWSQPSGRDTQYF; cdr3_nt: TGTGCCTGGAGTCAGCCTAGCGGGAGAGATACGCAGTATTTT
cdr3_length: 14; j_call: TRBJ1-2; v_call: TRBV7-2; clone_size: .; d_call: .; cdr3_aa: CASSLDHGVYGYTF; cdr3_nt: TGTGCCAGCAGCTTAGACCACGGGGTCTATGGCTACACCTTC
cdr3_length: 15; j_call: TRBJ2-7; v_call: TRBV9; clone_size: .; d_call: TRBD1; cdr3_aa: CASSVGRDRFYEQYF; cdr3_nt: TGTGCCAGCAGCGTAGGTAGGGACAGGTTCTACGAGCAGTACTTC
cdr3_length: 15; j_call: TRBJ1-4; v_call: TRBV5-4; clone_size: few; d_call: TRBD1; cdr3_aa: CASSSMTGGNEKLFF; cdr3_nt: TGTGCCAGCAGCTCAATGACAGGGGGTAATGAAAAACTGTTTTTT
cdr3_length: 13; j_call: TRBJ2-2; v_call: TRBV27; clone_size: .; d_call: .; cdr3_aa: CASSLGGIGELFF; cdr3_nt: TGTGCCAGCAGTTTAGGGGGGATCGGGGAGCTGTTTTTT
cdr3_length: 13; j_call: TRBJ2-1; v_call: TRBV9; clone_size: .; d_call: TRBD1; cdr3_aa: CASSNTGGNEQFF; cdr3_nt: TGTGCCAGCAGCAACACAGGGGGAAATGAGCAGTTCTTC
cdr3_length: 16; j_call: TRBJ2-1; v_call: TRBV5-6; clone_size: few; d_call: TRBD2; cdr3_aa: CASRSWSGRFRNEQFF; cdr3_nt: TGTGCCAGCAGATCTTGGAGCGGGAGATTTAGAAATGAGCAGTTCTTC
cdr3_length: 14; j_call: TRBJ2-1; v_call: TRBV7-3; clone_size: .; d_call: TRBD1; cdr3_aa: CASSQGGTGGEQFF; cdr3_nt: TGTGCCAGCAGCCAGGGCGGGACAGGGGGTGAGCAGTTCTTC
cdr3_length: 15; j_call: TRBJ1-4; v_call: TRBV7-2; clone_size: .; d_call: .; cdr3_aa: CASSPGAGVGEKLFF; cdr3_nt: TGTGCCAGCAGCCCAGGCGCCGGGGTGGGAGAAAAACTGTTTTTT
cdr3_length: 14; j_call: TRBJ2-7; v_call: TRBV5-5; clone_size: .; d_call: TRBD1; cdr3_aa: CASSFDRASDEQYF; cdr3_nt: TGTGCCAGCAGCTTTGACAGGGCCTCTGACGAGCAGTACTTC
cdr3_length: 14; j_call: TRBJ2-1; v_call: TRBV30; clone_size: .; d_call: .; cdr3_aa: CAWTTGDLSNEQFF; cdr3_nt: TGTGCCTGGACCACGGGAGATCTTTCGAATGAGCAGTTCTTC
cdr3_length: 17; j_call: TRBJ2-7; v_call: TRBV27; clone_size: .; d_call: .; cdr3_aa: CASSPHGGTAHSYEQYF; cdr3_nt: TGTGCCAGCAGTCCCCATGGGGGGACAGCTCACTCCTACGAGCAGTACTTC
cdr3_length: 14; j_call: TRBJ2-1; v_call: TRBV9; clone_size: .; d_call: TRBD1; cdr3_aa: CASSAHRGTNEQFF; cdr3_nt: TGTGCCAGCAGCGCCCACAGGGGAACCAATGAGCAGTTCTTC
cdr3_length: 12; j_call: TRBJ2-5; v_call: TRBV7-8; clone_size: .; d_call: .; cdr3_aa: CASSPGWETQYF; cdr3_nt: TGTGCCAGCAGCCCAGGATGGGAGACCCAGTACTTC
cdr3_length: 10; j_call: TRBJ2-1; v_call: TRBV20-1; clone_size: .; d_call: .; cdr3_aa: CSANGREQFF; cdr3_nt: TGCAGTGCTAATGGGCGTGAGCAGTTCTTC
cdr3_length: 11; j_call: TRBJ1-1; v_call: TRBV19; clone_size: .; d_call: .; cdr3_aa: CASIMNTEAFF; cdr3_nt: TGTGCCAGTATTATGAACACTGAAGCTTTCTTT
cdr3_length: 14; j_call: TRBJ2-3; v_call: TRBV5-1; clone_size: .; d_call: .; cdr3_aa: CASSVSTSTDTQYF; cdr3_nt: TGCGCCAGCAGCGTATCTACTAGCACAGATACGCAGTATTTT
cdr3_length: 14; j_call: TRBJ1-3; v_call: TRBV11-2; clone_size: .; d_call: .; cdr3_aa: CASTTGVPGNTIYF; cdr3_nt: TGTGCCAGCACTACGGGGGTCCCTGGAAACACCATATATTTT
cdr3_length: 17; j_call: TRBJ2-2; v_call: TRBV5-6; clone_size: .; d_call: TRBD2; cdr3_aa: CASSWGLAGGRTGELFF; cdr3_nt: TGTGCCAGCAGCTGGGGACTAGCGGGAGGGCGAACCGGGGAGCTGTTTTTT
cdr3_length: 13; j_call: TRBJ1-1; v_call: TRBV5-4; clone_size: .; d_call: .; cdr3_aa: CASTPRGAAEAFF; cdr3_nt: TGTGCCAGCACCCCCCGTGGGGCTGCTGAAGCTTTCTTT
cdr3_length: 13; j_call: TRBJ2-1; v_call: TRBV10-3; clone_size: .; d_call: TRBD1; cdr3_aa: CAIRDRVNNEQFF; cdr3_nt: TGTGCCATCCGGGACAGGGTTAACAATGAGCAGTTCTTC
cdr3_length: 15; j_call: TRBJ1-1; v_call: TRBV6-5; clone_size: once; d_call: .; cdr3_aa: CASSYSRGGGTEAFF; cdr3_nt: TGTGCCAGCAGTTACTCGAGAGGGGGGGGCACTGAAGCTTTCTTT
cdr3_length: 14; j_call: TRBJ1-4; v_call: TRBV28; clone_size: .; d_call: .; cdr3_aa: CASVPGSTYEKLFF; cdr3_nt: TGTGCCAGCGTGCCTGGGAGTACGTATGAAAAACTGTTTTTT